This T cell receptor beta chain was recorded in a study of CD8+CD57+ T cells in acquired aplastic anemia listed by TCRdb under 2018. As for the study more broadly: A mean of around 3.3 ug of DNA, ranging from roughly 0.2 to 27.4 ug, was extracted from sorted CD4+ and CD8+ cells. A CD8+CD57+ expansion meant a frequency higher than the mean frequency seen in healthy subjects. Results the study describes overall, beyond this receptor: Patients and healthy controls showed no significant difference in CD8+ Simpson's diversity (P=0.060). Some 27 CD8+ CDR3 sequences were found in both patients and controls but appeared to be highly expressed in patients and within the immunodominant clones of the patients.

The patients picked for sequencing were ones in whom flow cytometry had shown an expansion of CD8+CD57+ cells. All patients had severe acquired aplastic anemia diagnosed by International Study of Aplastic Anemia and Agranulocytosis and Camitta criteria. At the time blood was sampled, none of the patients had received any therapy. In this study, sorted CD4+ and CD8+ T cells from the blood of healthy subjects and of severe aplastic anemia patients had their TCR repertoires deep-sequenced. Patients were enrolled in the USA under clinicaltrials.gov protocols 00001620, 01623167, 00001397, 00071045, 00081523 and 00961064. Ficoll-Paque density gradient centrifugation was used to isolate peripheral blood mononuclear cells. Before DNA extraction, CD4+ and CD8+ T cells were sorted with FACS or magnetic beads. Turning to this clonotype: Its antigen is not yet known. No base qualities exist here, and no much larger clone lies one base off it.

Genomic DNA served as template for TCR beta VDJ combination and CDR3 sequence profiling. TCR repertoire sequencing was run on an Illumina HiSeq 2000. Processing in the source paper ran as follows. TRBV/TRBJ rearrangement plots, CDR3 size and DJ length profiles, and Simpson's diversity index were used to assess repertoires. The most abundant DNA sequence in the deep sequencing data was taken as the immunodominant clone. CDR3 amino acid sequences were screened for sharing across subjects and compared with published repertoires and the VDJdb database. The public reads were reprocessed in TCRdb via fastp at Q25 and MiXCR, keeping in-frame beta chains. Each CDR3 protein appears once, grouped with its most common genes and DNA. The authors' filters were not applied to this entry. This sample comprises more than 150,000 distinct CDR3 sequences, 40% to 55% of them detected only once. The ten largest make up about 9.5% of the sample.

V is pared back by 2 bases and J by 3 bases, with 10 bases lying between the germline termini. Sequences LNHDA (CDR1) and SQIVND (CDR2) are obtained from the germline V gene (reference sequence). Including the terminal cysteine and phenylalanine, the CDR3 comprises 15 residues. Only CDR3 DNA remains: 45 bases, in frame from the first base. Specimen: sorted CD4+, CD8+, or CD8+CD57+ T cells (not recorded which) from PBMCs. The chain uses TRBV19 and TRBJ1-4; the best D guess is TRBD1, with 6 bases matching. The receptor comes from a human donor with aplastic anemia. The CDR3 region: CASSILQGSNEKLFF. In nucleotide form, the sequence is TGTGCCAGTAGTATATTGCAGGGGTCTAATGAAAAACTGTTTTTT.